The clone carrying this T cell receptor (beta chain) was counted between two and nine times. The antigen is unknown. These data belong to a study of beta chain features in type 1 diabetes. Study findings and constraints: Here, the possible influence of HLA type (on TCRB rearrangement) remained unresolved. The study found fewer insertions and more deletions at VDJ junctions in type 1 diabetes patients. High TCR expression in some cells could lead to their over-representation in cDNA sequencing.

Germline V gives CDR1 SGHDN, CDR2 FVKESK. Trimming left V 4 bases short and J 2 bases short, with 12 bases between. The CDR3 spans 14 residues. Since all of the isolated RNA was reverse transcribed, expressed TCRB transcripts were what got sequenced. Data came from immunoSEQ multiplex PCR; TCRdb stores just in-frame clones and leaves some out. The sample lists 130,000 to 150,000 clones, 8% to 13% occurring once. The chain employs TRBV14 and TRBJ2-7; no clear D. The clonotype was recovered from a man younger than 35 in good health. Sequenced sample: naive CD4+ T cells from blood. The CDR3 DNA is TGTGCCAGCAGCCCCCGGATTACAGCCTACGAGCAGTACTTC. It encodes CASSPRITAYEQYF.